This T cell receptor beta chain is drawn from a study of CD8 T cells in Susac syndrome. Peripheral blood CD8+ and CD4+ T cells were profiled by TCR beta sequencing. This CDR3 region has 13 residues. In germline, CDR1 is DFQATT, CDR2 SNEGSKA (reference sequence). cDNA came from around 0.5 to 1 ug RNA primed by random hexamers. An immunoSEQ multiplex PCR amplified TCR beta CDR3 over 54 Vbeta and 13 Jbeta. TCRdb analysed the immunoSEQ multiplex PCR reads with MiXCR anew, one entry per CDR3 protein. The table lists about 130,000 distinct CDR3 sequences, under 95% of them singletons. With regard to this clonotype: Its ends do not fully match the called genes, so a read error is possible.

The chain is built from TRBV20-1 and TRBJ2-7; maybe TRBD1 (5 bases). The sequencing input was CD8+ T cells from PBMCs. This receptor was taken from a human donor with multiple sclerosis. The CDR3 DNA sequence: TGCAGTGCTGGAGACAGTCTAAGGCCCGAGCAGTACTTC. Translation gives CSAGDSLRPEQYF.